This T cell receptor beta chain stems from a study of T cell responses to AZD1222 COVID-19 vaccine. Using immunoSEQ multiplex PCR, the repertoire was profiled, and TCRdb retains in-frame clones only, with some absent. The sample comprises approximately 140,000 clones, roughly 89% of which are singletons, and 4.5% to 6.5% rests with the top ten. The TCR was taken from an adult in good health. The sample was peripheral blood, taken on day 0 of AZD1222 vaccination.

The CDR3: CASSRGQGYGYTF. The CDR3 bases are TGTGCCAGTAGTAGGGGGCAAGGCTATGGCTACACCTTC. V usage is TRBV19 and J usage is TRBJ1-2; possibly TRBD1 for D (6 bases). CDR1 and CDR2 (germline): LNHDA, SQIVND (reference sequence). V was shortened by 4 bases and J by 4 bases, with 10 bases between the two germline ends. The CDR3 totals 13 residues.